These T cell receptor beta chains were read from a single sample in a study of identical twins. TCRdb reprocessed the 5' RACE reads via MiXCR and lists one record per CDR3 protein. The table shows 230,000 or so distinct CDR3 sequences, with around 8% occurring only once. The data also belong to a second study, concerning yellow fever vaccine responses in identical twins.

Sequenced: CD8+ T cells sorted from blood. These receptors originate from a woman aged 18-35 years in good health. CDR3s include the opening cysteine and the closing phenylalanine or tryptophan. Fields, in order: J gene, clone size, D gene, V gene, CDR3 protein, CDR3 DNA. D genes are given only for firm matches. The size of a clone is reported for some rows only, either as once, few or many, or as a class for expanded clones.

TRBJ2-1 | many | - | TRBV10-3 | CAISEPGRGMDNEQFF | TGTGCCATCAGTGAGCCGGGACGAGGTATGGACAATGAGCAGTTCTTC
TRBJ2-7 | many | - | TRBV2 | CASSGVSYEQYF | TGTGCCAGCAGTGGGGTCTCCTACGAGCAGTACTTC
TRBJ1-1 | - | - | TRBV29-1 | CSVDKTGNTEAFF | TGCAGCGTCGATAAGACAGGTAACACTGAAGCTTTCTTT
TRBJ2-5 | many | TRBD1 | TRBV7-9 | CANWDSEGPQYF | TGTGCCAACTGGGACAGCGAGGGCCCCCAGTACTTC
TRBJ1-2 | - | - | TRBV10-3 | CAISDGRPQGGYTF | TGTGCCATCAGTGACGGCAGACCTCAGGGAGGCTACACCTTC
TRBJ2-6 | few | - | TRBV9 | CASSEVGTGANVLTF | TGTGCCAGCAGCGAGGTGGGGACTGGGGCCAACGTCCTGACTTTC
TRBJ2-1 | - | TRBD2 | TRBV11-2 | CASSLPLAVSNEQFF | TGTGCCAGCAGCTTACCACTAGCGGTGAGCAATGAGCAGTTCTTC
TRBJ2-5 | - | - | TRBV7-6 | CASSRSLETQYF | TGTGCCAGCAGCCGGAGCTTAGAGACCCAGTACTTC
TRBJ2-1 | few | - | TRBV3-1 | CASTRGRNEQFF | TGTGCCAGCACCCGGGGGAGGAATGAGCAGTTCTTC
TRBJ2-7 | - | TRBD1 | TRBV7-9 | CASSFPRDRVDNEQYF | TGTGCCAGCAGCTTCCCCCGGGACAGGGTTGACAACGAGCAGTACTTC
TRBJ2-1 | many | TRBD1 | TRBV20-1 | CSARGTGESYNEQFF | TGCAGTGCTAGAGGGACAGGGGAGTCCTACAATGAGCAGTTCTTC
TRBJ2-5 | few | - | TRBV27 | CASSPSTVNSGQETQYF | TGTGCCAGCAGTCCCTCGACAGTTAATTCGGGACAAGAGACCCAGTACTTC
TRBJ2-1 | many | - | TRBV20-1 | CSARLDSLLQFF | TGCAGTGCTAGATTGGATTCCCTCTTGCAGTTCTTC
TRBJ2-1 | few | TRBD2 | TRBV4-3 | CASSQVRASGRAGEQFF | TGCGCCAGCAGCCAAGTGAGGGCTAGCGGGAGGGCCGGTGAGCAGTTCTTC
TRBJ2-6 | - | TRBD2 | TRBV5-6 | CASGGAGANVLTF | TGTGCCAGCGGGGGGGCTGGGGCCAACGTCCTGACTTTC
TRBJ2-3 | few | TRBD2 | TRBV4-1 | CASNREAVQDTQYF | TGCGCCAGCAACCGGGAGGCCGTGCAAGATACGCAGTATTTT
TRBJ2-7 | - | - | TRBV7-2 | CASSLFGLGGYEQYF | TGTGCCAGCAGCTTATTTGGGTTGGGTGGCTACGAGCAGTACTTC
TRBJ1-1 | many | - | TRBV5-6 | CASSLGVYGGPGTEAFF | TGTGCCAGCAGCTTGGGAGTTTATGGGGGGCCGGGTACTGAAGCTTTCTTT
TRBJ2-7 | few | - | TRBV7-3 | CASSPEPGNYEQYF | TGTGCCAGCAGCCCGGAACCGGGAAACTACGAGCAGTACTTC
TRBJ2-7 | - | - | TRBV30 | CAGRSRDALYEQYF | TGTGCCGGGCGAAGCCGGGACGCCCTCTACGAGCAGTACTTC
TRBJ2-7 | - | TRBD2 | TRBV4-2 | CASSQVSSGPYEQYF | TGTGCCAGCAGCCAAGTCTCTAGCGGGCCTTACGAGCAGTACTTC
TRBJ2-3 | - | - | TRBV9 | CASSVGGGFTDTQYF | TGTGCCAGCAGCGTAGGCGGGGGCTTCACAGATACGCAGTATTTT
TRBJ2-1 | - | TRBD2 | TRBV28 | CASSHRLAGAGEQFF | TGTGCCAGCAGTCACCGACTAGCGGGAGCCGGCGAGCAGTTCTTC
TRBJ2-7 | many | - | TRBV24-1 | CATSDWRAPKYEQYF | TGTGCCACCAGTGACTGGCGAGCTCCAAAATACGAGCAGTACTTC
TRBJ2-5 | - | - | TRBV6-1 | CASKVIGGRQETQYF | TGTGCCAGCAAAGTCATAGGGGGGAGGCAAGAGACCCAGTACTTC
TRBJ1-2 | few | - | TRBV7-8 | CASSPLEGLGYTF | TGTGCCAGCAGCCCCCTCGAGGGGTTGGGCTACACCTTC
TRBJ1-1 | many | - | TRBV5-1 | CASMDRLNTEAFF | TGCGCCAGCATGGATCGATTGAACACTGAAGCTTTCTTT
TRBJ1-2 | few | - | TRBV3-1 | CASSLQAYYGYTF | TGTGCCAGCAGTCTTCAGGCCTACTATGGCTACACCTTC
TRBJ1-1 | - | - | TRBV21-1 | CASSNTEAFF | TGTGCCAGCAGCAATACCGAAGCTTTCTTT
TRBJ2-2 | few | TRBD1 | TRBV18 | CASRTGDGELFF | TGTGCCAGTCGGACAGGGGACGGGGAGCTGTTTTTT
TRBJ1-6 | many | - | TRBV7-9 | CASSLGNSPLHF | TGTGCCAGCAGCTTAGGCAATTCACCCCTCCACTTT
TRBJ2-7 | - | TRBD2 | TRBV27 | CASSSGLGLSYEQYF | TGTGCCAGCAGCTCCGGACTAGGCTTGTCCTACGAGCAGTACTTC
TRBJ1-2 | few | - | TRBV5-5 | CASSPLFRGNYGYTF | TGTGCCAGCAGCCCCCTTTTCCGAGGGAACTATGGCTACACCTTC
TRBJ2-7 | many | - | TRBV14 | CASSQAGLRQYF | TGTGCCAGCAGCCAAGCTGGACTGAGGCAGTACTTC
TRBJ2-2 | few | - | TRBV28 | CASGSFWGSTGELFF | TGTGCCAGCGGGTCTTTTTGGGGATCCACCGGGGAGCTGTTTTTT
TRBJ2-3 | many | - | TRBV29-1 | CSVADSLTDTQYF | TGCAGCGTTGCTGACAGCCTCACAGATACGCAGTATTTT
TRBJ2-5 | few | TRBD2 | TRBV7-2 | CASSYSGGVQETQYF | TGTGCCAGCAGTTATAGCGGGGGGGTACAAGAGACCCAGTACTTC
TRBJ2-5 | - | - | TRBV5-1 | CASSLVVMTKETQYF | TGCGCCAGCAGCTTGGTGGTCATGACGAAAGAGACCCAGTACTTC
TRBJ2-7 | few | TRBD1 | TRBV7-8 | CASSGTWDRPYEQYF | TGTGCCAGCAGCGGAACGTGGGACAGGCCCTACGAGCAGTACTTC
TRBJ1-1 | few | - | TRBV7-9 | CASSIFGEWGDTEAFF | TGTGCCAGCAGCATTTTTGGGGAATGGGGGGACACTGAAGCTTTCTTT
TRBJ2-7 | few | TRBD2 | TRBV9 | CASSALAGTIHNYEQYF | TGTGCCAGCAGCGCACTAGCCGGGACTATCCATAACTACGAGCAGTACTTC
TRBJ2-7 | few | - | TRBV29-1 | CSVEQGSSYEQYF | TGCAGCGTTGAACAGGGGAGCTCCTACGAGCAGTACTTC
TRBJ2-7 | - | - | TRBV20-1 | CSASGRDGSYEQYF | TGCAGTGCTAGTGGGCGGGACGGCTCCTACGAGCAGTACTTC
TRBJ2-5 | - | - | TRBV28 | CASSRVAALQETQYF | TGTGCCAGCAGTCGCGTAGCGGCCCTCCAAGAGACCCAGTACTTC
TRBJ1-1 | many | - | TRBV2 | CASRSGEGEGNTEAFF | TGTGCCAGTCGAAGCGGGGAAGGGGAGGGGAACACTGAAGCTTTCTTT
TRBJ1-1 | many | - | TRBV7-9 | CASSLVQGWTEAFF | TGTGCCAGCAGCTTAGTTCAGGGGTGGACTGAAGCTTTCTTT
TRBJ2-7 | - | - | TRBV11-2 | CASSSGPGLSSYEQYF | TGTGCCAGCTCCTCGGGCCCCGGGTTAAGTTCCTACGAGCAGTACTTC
TRBJ2-1 | - | TRBD1 | TRBV12-3/TRBV12-4 | CARSPNTGTGAGGNEQFF | TGTGCCCGCAGTCCGAATACCGGGACAGGGGCTGGGGGAAATGAGCAGTTCTTC
TRBJ2-5 | - | TRBD2 | TRBV3-1 | CASTRLAGGQETQYF | TGTGCCAGCACCCGACTAGCGGGAGGACAAGAGACCCAGTACTTC
TRBJ2-1 | few | TRBD1 | TRBV7-8 | CASTPRDRESEQFF | TGTGCCAGCACTCCACGGGACAGGGAAAGTGAGCAGTTCTTC
TRBJ2-2 | many | TRBD1 | TRBV27 | CASRTTGDGELFF | TGTGCCAGCAGGACGACAGGGGACGGGGAGCTGTTTTTT
TRBJ2-7 | - | TRBD2 | TRBV20-1 | CSARLPSGPSYEQYF | TGCAGTGCTAGGTTGCCTAGCGGGCCCTCCTACGAGCAGTACTTC